This TCR beta chain appears in the sequencing data of a study of beta chain features in type 1 diabetes. Study in general: Cell yields, gender and age were comparable in patients and healthy donors. General study results and limits: People with Type 1 diabetes carried modestly yet significantly shorter TCRB CDR3s in all four CD4+ subsets.

This clone was observed once. Its antigen is not identified. A heparinised blood draw that averaged about 110 mL was obtained once from each donor. Each of the sorted populations had a purity greater than 95%. Expressed TCRB transcripts were sequenced because the isolated RNA had all been reverse transcribed beforehand. An average of around 3.9 million reads was obtained for naive, central memory and regulatory T cell samples. Here immunoSEQ multiplex PCR was the method, and the copy in TCRdb shows in-frame clones only, minus some. The data hold under 400,000 clones, with around 13% observed a single time. Sequencing was performed on naive CD4+ T cells from blood. The source is a woman aged 18-29 years with type 1 diabetes.

The CDR3 DNA reads as TGTGCCAGCAGCTTAGCGGGGGACAGTTCACCCCTCCACTTT. Encoded protein: CASSLAGDSSPLHF. V gene TRBV7-2 combines with J gene TRBJ1-6; 7 bases are a match to TRBD1. Trimming cost V 0 bases and J 9 bases; bases outside gene matches: 2. Germline V gene lookup returns CDR1 SGHTA and CDR2 FQGNSA. The CDR3 loop spans 14 amino acids. The full variable domain, in which reference TRBV7-2 and TRBJ1-6 provide the parts outside the CDR3, is GAGVSQSPSNKVTEKGKDVELRCDPISGHTALYWYRQSLGQGLEFLIYFQGNSAPDKSGLPSDRFSAERTGGSVSTLTIQRTQQEDSAVYLCASSLAGDSSPLHFGNGTRLTVT.